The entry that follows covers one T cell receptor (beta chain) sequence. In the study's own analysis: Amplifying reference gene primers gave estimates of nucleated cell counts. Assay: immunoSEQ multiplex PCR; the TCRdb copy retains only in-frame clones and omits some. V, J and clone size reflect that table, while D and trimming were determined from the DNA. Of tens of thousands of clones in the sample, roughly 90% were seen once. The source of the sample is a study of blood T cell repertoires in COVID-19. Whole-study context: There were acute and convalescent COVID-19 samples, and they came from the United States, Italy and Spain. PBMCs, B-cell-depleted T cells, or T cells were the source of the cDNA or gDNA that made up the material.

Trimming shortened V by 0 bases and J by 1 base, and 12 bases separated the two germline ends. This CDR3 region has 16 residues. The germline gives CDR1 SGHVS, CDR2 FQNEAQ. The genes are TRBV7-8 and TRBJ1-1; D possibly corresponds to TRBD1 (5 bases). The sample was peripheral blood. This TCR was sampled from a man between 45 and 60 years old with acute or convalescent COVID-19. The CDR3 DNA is TGTGCCAGCAGCTTAGCTACAGGAAGGCGGAACACTGAAGCTTTCTTT. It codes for CASSLATGRRNTEAFF.